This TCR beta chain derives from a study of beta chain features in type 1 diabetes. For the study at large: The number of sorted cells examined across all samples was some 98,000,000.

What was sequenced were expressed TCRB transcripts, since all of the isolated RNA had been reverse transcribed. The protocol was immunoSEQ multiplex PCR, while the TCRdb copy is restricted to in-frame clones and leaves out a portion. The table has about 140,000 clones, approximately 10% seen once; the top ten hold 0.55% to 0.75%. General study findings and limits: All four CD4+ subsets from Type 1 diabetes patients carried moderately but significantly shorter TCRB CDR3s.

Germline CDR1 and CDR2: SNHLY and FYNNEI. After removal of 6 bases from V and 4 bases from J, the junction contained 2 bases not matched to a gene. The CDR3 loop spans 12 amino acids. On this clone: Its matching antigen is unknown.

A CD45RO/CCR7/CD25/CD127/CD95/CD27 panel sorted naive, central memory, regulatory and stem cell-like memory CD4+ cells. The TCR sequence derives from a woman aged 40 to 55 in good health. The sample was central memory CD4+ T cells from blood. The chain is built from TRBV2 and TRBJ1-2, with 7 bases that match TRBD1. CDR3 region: CASRGGAYGYTF. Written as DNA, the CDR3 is TGTGCCAGCAGAGGGGGCGCCTATGGCTACACCTTC.